Given below is one T cell receptor beta chain in context. Its antigen is not known. CDR1 is ENHRY, CDR2 SYGVKD, per germline. There are 11 residues in the CDR3. V lost 5 bases and J lost 7, with 6 bases in between. The entry originates in a study of response to subunit inactivated influenza vaccine. Study results and limitations: The authors proposed limited new T cell recruitment per seasonal influenza vaccination.

TCRdb fed the RT-PCR reads into MiXCR, producing one record per CDR3 protein. The data show over 750,000 distinct CDR3 sequences, around 20% seen once. The V gene is TRBV10-3, the J gene TRBJ2-1; D gene unclear. The clonotype was recovered from a man aged 50-59 years who received an inactivated influenza vaccine. Specimen: PBMCs from blood, collected more than 4 days after vaccination. The CDR3 loop is CAISMGNEQFF. DNA of the CDR3: TGTGCCATCAGTATGGGGAATGAGCAGTTCTTC.